The following is a T cell receptor (beta chain) sequence with its context. Its specificity is unknown. All TRB cDNA libraries came from 5' RACE performed with UMI labels. TCRdb re-analyzed the 5' RACE reads; it lists each CDR3 protein once, without DNA. The repertoire table contains 120,000 to 150,000 distinct CDR3 sequences. CD45RO-CCR7+CD27+CD95- characterized naive CD8+ T cells. The CDR3 extends over 16 amino acids. Germline V CDR1 and CDR2: MNHEY, SVGAGI. The entry originates in a study of CXCR3-negative and CXCR3-positive naive CD8 T cells. The study's findings and limits: The TRB CDR3s that CXCR3-positive naive cells carried were more hydrophobic than those of CXCR3-negative naive cells. Diversity was high in both naive subsets and much lower in memory cells. Most assays were run on fresh PBMCs (CXCR3 expression partially decreased after cryopreservation). Memory cells differed in TRBV-TRBJ usage, but naive CXCR3-negative and CXCR3-positive cells had similar usage.

The V and J genes are TRBV6-5 and TRBJ1-1; TCRdb reports TRBD1, a call that lacks DNA to check it against. The TCR comes from a human donor in good health. Some clones in this sample may be carry-over from other donors' samples. Sequencing was done on a sample of naive CXCR3+ CD8+ T cells from blood. Subset in this sample: CD45RO-CCR7+CD27+CD95- naive CD8+ T cells expressing CXCR3 (TNR3+). Here the CDR3 reads CASSPRGQAEHTEAFF.